This T cell receptor beta chain was retrieved from a study of cytomegalovirus exposure and HLA in healthy donors. The PCR ran on 60 Vbeta and 13 Jbeta primers. TCRdb's table, derived via immunoSEQ multiplex PCR, lists solely in-frame clones and lacks some. The table counts 50,000 to 70,000 clones; about 4% lies in the top ten. The CDR3 sequence is 15 residues long. CDR1 and CDR2 (germline): SGDLS, YYNGEE. V shed 4 bases, J shed 1 base, and the junction held 6 bases outside the gene matches. V and J are TRBV9 and TRBJ2-3; 7 positions match TRBD2. The TCR originated in a male donor in good health and CMV-seronegative. Material for sequencing was PBMCs. The CDR3: CASSRRAGGTDTQYF. CDR3 sequence (DNA): TGTGCCAGCAGCCGACGGGCGGGGGGCACAGATACGCAGTATTTT.